Listed below are T cell receptor beta chains from one sample, sequenced in a study of cytomegalovirus exposure and HLA in healthy donors. Libraries were prepared by immunoSEQ multiplex PCR; TCRdb keeps only in-frame clonotypes and omits some of them. The sample records 95,000 to 120,000 clones, roughly 72% being singletons. Specimen: PBMCs. The receptors come from a woman aged 35 to 49 in good health and CMV-seropositive. Each CDR3 is given with its conserved first and last residue. The D gene is left open where the match is weak. For some rows the clone size is stated as once, few or many, or as a class when expanded; others skip it.

v_gene	d_gene	j_gene	abundance	CDR3nt	CDR3aa
TRBV2	TRBD1	TRBJ1-1	NA	TGTGCCAGCAGGGGAAGACAGGGTGCCACTGAAGCTTTCTTT	CASRGRQGATEAFF
TRBV6-5	NA	TRBJ1-6	NA	TGTGCCAGCAGTTACTCGAGGAGCGGTGGAAATTCACCCCTCCACTTT	CASSYSRSGGNSPLHF
TRBV7-8	NA	TRBJ1-4	NA	TGTGCCAGCAGCTGGCGGGACGGTTCATATGAAAAACTGTTTTTT	CASSWRDGSYEKLFF
TRBV10-3	TRBD1	TRBJ1-5	NA	TGTGCCACCTCGGGACAGGAGTATCAGCCCCAGCATTTT	CATSGQEYQPQHF
TRBV15	TRBD2	TRBJ2-1	once	TGTGCCACCAGCAGAGGATACCTAGCGGGGGACGATAATGAGCAGTTCTTC	CATSRGYLAGDDNEQFF
TRBV29-1	TRBD1	TRBJ2-3	NA	TGCAGCGCTACCGACAGGGGGAACACAGATACGCAGTATTTT	CSATDRGNTDTQYF
TRBV4-3	NA	TRBJ2-3	NA	TGCGCCAGCAGCCAAGATCCGGCTAGGTTCGATACGCAGTATTTT	CASSQDPARFDTQYF
TRBV6-5	TRBD1	TRBJ1-2	few	TGTGCCAGCAGGACAGGGGAGAGTGGCTACACCTTC	CASRTGESGYTF
TRBV7-8	TRBD2	TRBJ2-1	NA	TGTGCCAGCTCCACCCCGGGACTAGCGGGGGGCCTGAGCTCCTACAATGAGCAGTTCTTC	CASSTPGLAGGLSSYNEQFF
TRBV6-5	NA	TRBJ1-2	NA	TGTGCCACCGGGGGATGGAGCTATGGCTACACCTTC	CATGGWSYGYTF
TRBV9	NA	TRBJ2-2	NA	TGTGCCAGCAGCGTAAACAGCAGGGGGAACACCGGGGAGCTGTTTTTT	CASSVNSRGNTGELFF
TRBV15	NA	TRBJ1-4	NA	TGTGCCACCAGCAGAGATTACCGGGAAAAACTGTTTTTT	CATSRDYREKLFF
TRBV30	NA	TRBJ1-5	NA	TGTGCCTGGAGTGCAGGGCAGTTTAATCAGCCCCAGCATTTT	CAWSAGQFNQPQHF
TRBV9	TRBD1	TRBJ1-6	NA	TGTGCCAGCAGCGCAGGGGGGAGCTCCTATAATTCACCCCTCCACTTT	CASSAGGSSYNSPLHF
TRBV4-2	NA	TRBJ2-7	NA	TGTGCCAGCAGCCAAGCGGCAGGGGAGACCTACGAGCAGTACTTC	CASSQAAGETYEQYF
TRBV2	TRBD2	TRBJ2-3	few	TGTGCCAGCAGTGTTACGCTAGCGGGAGCCCAAGGGACGCAGTATTTT	CASSVTLAGAQGTQYF
TRBV27	TRBD1	TRBJ1-2	NA	TGTGCCAGCAGTTCCCCCCTCAGGGGGCCCAACTATGGCTACACCTTC	CASSSPLRGPNYGYTF
TRBV5-4	NA	TRBJ1-1	NA	TGTGCCAGCAGCTTGGGAGCGGTCACTGAAGCTTTCTTT	CASSLGAVTEAFF
TRBV28	NA	TRBJ1-1	NA	TGTGCCAGCAGTTCGCCCCGGGGGGGGTTCACTGAAGCTTTCTTT	CASSSPRGGFTEAFF
TRBV7-3	NA	TRBJ1-1	NA	TGTGCCAGCAGCCCCACCGGGACACAGAACACTGAAGCTTTCTTT	CASSPTGTQNTEAFF
TRBV18	NA	TRBJ2-7	NA	TGTGCCAGCGGGGGGGCAGGGAACGAGCAGTACTTC	CASGGAGNEQYF
TRBV9	TRBD2	TRBJ2-5	NA	TGTGCCAGCAGCGCGGGGGAGGGATCCGGACAGACCCAGTACTTC	CASSAGEGSGQTQYF
TRBV7-9	NA	TRBJ1-4	few	TGTGCCAGCAGCGGACAGACAACTAATGAAAAACTGTTTTTT	CASSGQTTNEKLFF
TRBV27	NA	TRBJ1-1	NA	TGTGCCAGCAGTTTAGGCGGATTGAACACTGAAGCTTTCTTT	CASSLGGLNTEAFF
TRBV6-5	NA	TRBJ2-3	NA	TGTGCCAGCAGTTACTCGGTTGCCAGTAGCACAGATACGCAGTATTTT	CASSYSVASSTDTQYF
TRBV2	NA	TRBJ2-2	NA	TGTGCCAGCAGTCCCCCTCTCCAGGGGTCGGGCACCGGGGAGCTGTTTTTT	CASSPPLQGSGTGELFF
TRBV18	TRBD1	TRBJ1-5	NA	TGTGCCAGCTCACCGGACAGGGGGCCCAATCAGCCCCAGCATTTT	CASSPDRGPNQPQHF
TRBV7-2	NA	TRBJ1-1	NA	TGTGCCAGCAGCATTACAGGAGTGGGTACTGAAGCTTTCTTT	CASSITGVGTEAFF
TRBV6-1	TRBD1	TRBJ1-2	NA	TGTGCCAGCAGCCCCGACAGGGCTGGCTACACCTTC	CASSPDRAGYTF
TRBV19	NA	TRBJ2-7	NA	TGTGCCAGTAGTCCACAGGGCAACGAGCAGTACTTC	CASSPQGNEQYF
TRBV30	NA	TRBJ1-3	NA	TGTGCCTGGAGTCTCTCTGGAAACACCATATATTTT	CAWSLSGNTIYF
TRBV7-9	TRBD1	TRBJ2-5	NA	TGTGCCAGCAGCTTAAACGCGGGACAGGGGACGACCCAGTACTTC	CASSLNAGQGTTQYF
TRBV5-1	TRBD2	TRBJ2-2	NA	TGCGCCAGCAGCTTGATAGCGGGGGGGCCAGGCACCGGGGAGCTGTTTTTT	CASSLIAGGPGTGELFF
TRBV4-2	NA	TRBJ2-1	NA	TGTGCCAGCAGCCAAGTCGGAGGACGGTACAATGAGCAGTTCTTC	CASSQVGGRYNEQFF
TRBV9	TRBD1	TRBJ1-2	NA	TGTGCCAGCAGCGGTGGGGACAGCCCTCTGGATTTC	CASSGGDSPLDF
TRBV7-9	NA	TRBJ1-6	NA	TGTGCCAGCAGCTTAAAGCGGGATTCACCCCTCCACTTT	CASSLKRDSPLHF
TRBV30	NA	TRBJ2-7	NA	TGTGCCTCCGAAGGGAGGAAATACTACGAGCAGTACTTC	CASEGRKYYEQYF
TRBV2	NA	TRBJ1-1	NA	TGTGCCAGCAGTGTTGACACCACTGAAGCTTTCTTT	CASSVDTTEAFF
TRBV11-3	TRBD1	TRBJ2-4	NA	TGTGCCAGCAGCTCGGGGACAGGTGCCAAAAACATTCAGTACTTC	CASSSGTGAKNIQYF
TRBV2	TRBD2	TRBJ2-3	NA	TGTGCCAGCAGTGAAATGCGGGGGGATTCAGATACGCAGTATTTT	CASSEMRGDSDTQYF
TRBV7-3	NA	TRBJ2-6	NA	TGTGCCAGCAGCTCCGATAGAACCTCTGGGGCCAACGTCCTGACTTTC	CASSSDRTSGANVLTF
TRBV11-1	NA	TRBJ2-3	NA	TGTGCCAGCAGCTTGACGAGCGGATACACAGATACGCAGTATTTT	CASSLTSGYTDTQYF
TRBV2	NA	TRBJ1-1	NA	TGTGCCAGCAGTGACAGGGGCTCTGCGGCTTTCTTT	CASSDRGSAAFF
TRBV28	TRBD1	TRBJ1-3	few	TGTGCCAGCAGTTCATTGACAGGGGGCGCGAACACCATATATTTT	CASSSLTGGANTIYF
TRBV5-6	TRBD2	TRBJ2-1	NA	TGTGCCAGCAGCTTAGTAGCGGGGGGAGGCTACAATGAGCAGTTCTTC	CASSLVAGGGYNEQFF
TRBV12-5	TRBD1	TRBJ1-1	NA	TGTGCTAGTGGACCCGGGACAGGGGCAGCTTTCTTT	CASGPGTGAAFF
TRBV6-1	NA	TRBJ1-4	NA	TGTGCCAGCAGTGAATCCCTTACAGCCATCAATGAAAAACTGTTTTTT	CASSESLTAINEKLFF
TRBV4-1	TRBD1	TRBJ2-2	NA	TGCGCCAGCAGCCCAGGACAGGGGGCGAACACCGGGGAGCTGTTTTTT	CASSPGQGANTGELFF
TRBV10-3	NA	TRBJ1-1	NA	TGTGCCATCAGTATCACGGTGAACACTGAAGCTTTCTTT	CAISITVNTEAFF
TRBV10-3	TRBD2	TRBJ2-1	NA	TGTGCCATCACCGACAATGGGCGGGAGGGTGAGCAGTTCTTC	CAITDNGREGEQFF